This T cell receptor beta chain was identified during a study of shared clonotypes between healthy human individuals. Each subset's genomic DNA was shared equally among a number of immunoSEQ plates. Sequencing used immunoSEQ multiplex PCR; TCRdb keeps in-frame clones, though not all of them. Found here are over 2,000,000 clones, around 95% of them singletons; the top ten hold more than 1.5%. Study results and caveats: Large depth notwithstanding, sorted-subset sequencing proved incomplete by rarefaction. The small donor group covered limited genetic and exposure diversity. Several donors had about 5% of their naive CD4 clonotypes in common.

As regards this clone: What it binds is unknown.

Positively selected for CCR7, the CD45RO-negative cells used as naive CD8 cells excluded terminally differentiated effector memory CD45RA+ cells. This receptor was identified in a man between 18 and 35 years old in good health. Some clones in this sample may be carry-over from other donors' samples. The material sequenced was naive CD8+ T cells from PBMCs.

CDR3 nucleotide sequence: TGTGCCAGCAGCTCTGGTCCGACCGGGGAGCTGTTTTTT. This translates into CASSSGPTGELFF. The V call is TRBV7-3, the J call TRBJ2-2; D gene unclear. Germline-derived CDR1 and CDR2 are SGHTA and FQGTGA. There are 13 residues in the CDR3. V gave up 4 bases and J gave up 5 bases, with 8 bases separating them. The variable domain in full, completed from reference TRBV7-3 and TRBJ2-2, reads GAGVSQTPSNKVTEKGKYVELRCDPISGHTALYWYRQSLGQGPEFLIYFQGTGAADDSGLPNDRFFAVRPEGSVSTLKIQRTERGDSAVYLCASSSGPTGELFFGEGSRLTVL.